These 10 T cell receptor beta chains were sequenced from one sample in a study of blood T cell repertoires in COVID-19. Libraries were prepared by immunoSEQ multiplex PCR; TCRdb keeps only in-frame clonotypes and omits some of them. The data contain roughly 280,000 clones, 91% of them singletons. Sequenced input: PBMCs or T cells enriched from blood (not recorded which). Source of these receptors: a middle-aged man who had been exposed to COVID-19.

CDR3 protein: CASSVRGEQYF. The CDR3 DNA is TGTGCCAGCAGTGTAAGGGGGGAGCAGTACTTC. The J gene is TRBJ2-7, the V gene TRBV12-3 or TRBV12-4, with D maybe TRBD1 (6 bases). The length of the CDR3 is 11 residues. V lost 5 bases, J lost 7 bases, and 9 bases lay in between.

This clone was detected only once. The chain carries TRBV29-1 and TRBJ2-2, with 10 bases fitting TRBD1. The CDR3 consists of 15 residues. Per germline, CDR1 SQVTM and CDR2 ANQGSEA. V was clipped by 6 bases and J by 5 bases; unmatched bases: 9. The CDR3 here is CSVSGGQGHTGELFF. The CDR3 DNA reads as TGCAGCGTCTCGGGGGGACAGGGGCATACCGGGGAGCTGTTTTTT.

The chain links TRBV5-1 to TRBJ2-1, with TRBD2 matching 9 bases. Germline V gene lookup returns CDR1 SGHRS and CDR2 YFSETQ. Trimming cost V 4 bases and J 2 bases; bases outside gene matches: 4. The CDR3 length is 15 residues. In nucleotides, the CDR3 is TGCGCCAGCAGCCTAAGACTAGCGGCCTACAATGAGCAGTTCTTC. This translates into CASSLRLAAYNEQFF.

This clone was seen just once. For the CDR3, the DNA is TGTGCAACTTCCCCCCCCAGGGCGCCTATAGGCTACACCTTC. Translating gives CATSPPRAPIGYTF. J is TRBJ1-2 and V is TRBV19; tentatively, D is TRBD1 (5 bases). From germline, CDR1 is LNHDA and CDR2 SQIVND (reference sequence). This CDR3 contains 14 residues.

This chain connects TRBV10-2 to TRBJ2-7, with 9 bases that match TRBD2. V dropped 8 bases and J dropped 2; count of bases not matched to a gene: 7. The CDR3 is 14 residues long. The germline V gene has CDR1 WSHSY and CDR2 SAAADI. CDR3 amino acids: CASGGTSLTYEQYF. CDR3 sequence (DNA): TGCGCCAGCGGTGGGACTAGCTTAACCTACGAGCAGTACTTC.

CDR3 in amino acids: CASSLHSGQETQYF. The CDR3 DNA reads as TGTGCCAGCAGTCTACACAGCGGTCAAGAGACCCAGTACTTC. The chain combines TRBV6-5 with TRBJ2-5; D might be TRBD2 (5 bases). V was trimmed by 5 bases and J by 2 bases, leaving 12 bases between them. The CDR3 is 14 residues long. The germline CDR1 and CDR2 sequences are MNHEY and SVGAGI.

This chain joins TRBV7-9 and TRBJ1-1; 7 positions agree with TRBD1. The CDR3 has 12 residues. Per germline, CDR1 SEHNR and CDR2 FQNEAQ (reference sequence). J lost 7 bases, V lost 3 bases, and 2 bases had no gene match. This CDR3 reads CASSFTGVEAFF. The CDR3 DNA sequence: TGTGCCAGCAGCTTTACAGGGGTTGAAGCTTTCTTT.

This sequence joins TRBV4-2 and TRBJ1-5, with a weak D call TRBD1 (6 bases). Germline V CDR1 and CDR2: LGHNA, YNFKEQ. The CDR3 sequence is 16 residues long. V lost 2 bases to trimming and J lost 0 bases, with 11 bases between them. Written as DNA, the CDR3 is TGTGCCAGCAGCCAAAGACAGGTTTATAGCAATCAGCCCCAGCATTTT. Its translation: CASSQRQVYSNQPQHF.

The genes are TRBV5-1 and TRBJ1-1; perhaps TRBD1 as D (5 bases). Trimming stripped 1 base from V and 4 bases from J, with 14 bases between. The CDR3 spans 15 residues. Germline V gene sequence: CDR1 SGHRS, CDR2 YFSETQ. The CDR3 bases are TGCGCCAGCAGCTTGTCTCTCCAGGGTCCCACTGAAGCTTTCTTT. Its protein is CASSLSLQGPTEAFF. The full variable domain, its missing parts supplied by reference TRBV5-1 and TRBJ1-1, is KAGVTQTPRYLIKTRGQQVTLSCSPISGHRSVSWYQQTPGQGLQFLFEYFSETQRNKGNFPGRFSGRQFSNSRSEMNVSTLELGDSALYLCASSLSLQGPTEAFFGQGTRLTVV.

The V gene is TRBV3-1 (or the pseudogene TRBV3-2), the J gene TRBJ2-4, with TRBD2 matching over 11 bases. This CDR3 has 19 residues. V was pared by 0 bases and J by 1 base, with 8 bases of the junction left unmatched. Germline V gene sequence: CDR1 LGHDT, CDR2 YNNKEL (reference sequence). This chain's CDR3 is CASSQEGTSGSGAKNIQYF. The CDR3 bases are TGTGCCAGCAGCCAAGAAGGGACTAGCGGAAGTGGTGCCAAAAACATTCAGTACTTC.